This T cell receptor beta chain was profiled in a study of blood T cells in healthy people across ages. The study, taken as a whole, reports: Age brought a roughly linear fall in TCR beta diversity measured per million T cells.

The authors ran a second PCR of roughly 6 to 12 cycles using a sample-barcoded 5' primer and a J-beta primer mix. In TCRdb, the 5' RACE reads were re-called with MiXCR into one record per CDR3 protein. The sample contains about 1,400,000 distinct CDR3 sequences, around 39% of which appear only once. CDR3 length equals 13 residues. The ends were cut back, 5 bases at V and 4 bases at J, with 11 bases in the middle. Germline V gene data show CDR1 as MDHEN and CDR2 as SYDVKM. This clonotype occurred a few times. Antigen unknown. What was sequenced was blood. The sequence was obtained from a young woman in good health. The rearrangement uses TRBV28 and TRBJ1-2, with D perhaps matching TRBD1 (6 bases). The CDR3 spells CASSPGTFYGYTF. CDR3 nucleotide sequence: TGTGCCAGCAGTCCCGGGACATTCTATGGCTACACCTTC.